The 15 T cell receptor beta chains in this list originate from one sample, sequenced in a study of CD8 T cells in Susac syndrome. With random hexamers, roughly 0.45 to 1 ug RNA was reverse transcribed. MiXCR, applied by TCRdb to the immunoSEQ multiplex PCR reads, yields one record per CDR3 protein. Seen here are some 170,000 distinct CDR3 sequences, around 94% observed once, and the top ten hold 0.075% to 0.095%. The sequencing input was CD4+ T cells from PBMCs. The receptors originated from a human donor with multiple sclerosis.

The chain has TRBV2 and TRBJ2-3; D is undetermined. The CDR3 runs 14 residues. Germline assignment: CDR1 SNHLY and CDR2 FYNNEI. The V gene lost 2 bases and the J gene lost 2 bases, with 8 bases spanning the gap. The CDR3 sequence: CASSELPNTDTQYF. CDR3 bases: TGTGCCAGCAGTGAACTCCCAAACACAGATACGCAGTATTTT.

The CDR3 protein is CASCPGPSSSEQYF. For the CDR3, the DNA is TGCGCCAGTTGTCCGGGGCCTTCATCTAGCGAGCAGTACTTC. The V call is TRBV5-1, the J call TRBJ2-7, with D perhaps TRBD1 or TRBD2 (5 bases each). Deletions cut 8 bases from V and 6 bases from J, with 21 bases between. This CDR3 region has 14 residues. Germline CDR1 reads SGHRS; CDR2 reads YFSETQ. The entire variable domain, with the rest obtained from reference TRBV5-1 and TRBJ2-7, is as follows: KAGVTQTPRYLIKTRGQQVTLSCSPISGHRSVSWYQQTPGQGLQFLFEYFSETQRNKGNFPGRFSGRQFSNSRSEMNVSTLELGDSALYLCASCPGPSSSEQYFGPGTRLTVT.

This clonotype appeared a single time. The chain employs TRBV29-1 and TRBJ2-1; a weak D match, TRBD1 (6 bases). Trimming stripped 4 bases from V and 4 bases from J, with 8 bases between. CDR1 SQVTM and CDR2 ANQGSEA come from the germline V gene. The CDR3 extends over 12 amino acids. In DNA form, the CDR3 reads TGCAGCGTTGGGACAGATTACAATGAGCAGTTCTTC. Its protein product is CSVGTDYNEQFF.

CDR3 amino acids: CSASLAGLPMYEQYF. Here the CDR3 DNA reads TGCAGTGCTAGTTTAGCGGGACTTCCAATGTACGAGCAGTACTTC. The chain combines TRBV20-1 with TRBJ2-7, with 8 bases matching TRBD2. The J segment lost 4 bases and the V segment lost 3 bases, leaving 11 bases of the junction unmatched. CDR1 and CDR2 (germline): DFQATT, SNEGSKA (reference sequence). CDR3 length: 15 amino acids.

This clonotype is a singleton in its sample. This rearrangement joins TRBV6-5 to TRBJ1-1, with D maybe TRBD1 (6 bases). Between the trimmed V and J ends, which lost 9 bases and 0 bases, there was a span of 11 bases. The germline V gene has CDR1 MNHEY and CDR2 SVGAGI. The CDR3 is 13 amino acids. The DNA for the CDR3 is TGTGCCAGTCACAGGGACTTGAACACTGAAGCTTTCTTT. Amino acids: CASHRDLNTEAFF.

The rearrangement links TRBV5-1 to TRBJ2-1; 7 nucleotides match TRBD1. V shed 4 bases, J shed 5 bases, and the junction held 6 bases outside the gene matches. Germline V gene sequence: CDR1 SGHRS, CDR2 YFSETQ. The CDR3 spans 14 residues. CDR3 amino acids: CASSMGQLNNEQFF. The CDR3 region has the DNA TGCGCCAGCAGCATGGGACAGTTGAACAATGAGCAGTTCTTC. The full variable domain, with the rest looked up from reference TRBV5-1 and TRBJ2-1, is KAGVTQTPRYLIKTRGQQVTLSCSPISGHRSVSWYQQTPGQGLQFLFEYFSETQRNKGNFPGRFSGRQFSNSRSEMNVSTLELGDSALYLCASSMGQLNNEQFFGPGTRLTVL.

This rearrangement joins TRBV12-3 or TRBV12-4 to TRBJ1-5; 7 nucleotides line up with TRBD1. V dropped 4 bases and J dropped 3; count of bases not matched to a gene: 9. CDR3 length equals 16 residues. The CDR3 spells CASSSHRGDFNQPQHF. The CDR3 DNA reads TGTGCCAGCAGTTCCCACAGGGGCGACTTCAATCAGCCCCAGCATTTT.

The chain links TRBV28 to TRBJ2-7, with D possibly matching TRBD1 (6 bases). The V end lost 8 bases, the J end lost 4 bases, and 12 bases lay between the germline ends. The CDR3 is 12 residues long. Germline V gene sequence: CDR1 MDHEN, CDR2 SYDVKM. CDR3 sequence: CASGGGGYEQYF. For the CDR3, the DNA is TGTGCCAGCGGGGGCGGTGGGTACGAGCAGTACTTC.

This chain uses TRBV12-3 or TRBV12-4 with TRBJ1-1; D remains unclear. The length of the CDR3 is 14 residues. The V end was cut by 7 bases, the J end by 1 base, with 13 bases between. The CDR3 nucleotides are TGTGCCAGCACCCCTAGGGAGGGGAACACTGAAGCTTTCTTT. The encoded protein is CASTPREGNTEAFF.

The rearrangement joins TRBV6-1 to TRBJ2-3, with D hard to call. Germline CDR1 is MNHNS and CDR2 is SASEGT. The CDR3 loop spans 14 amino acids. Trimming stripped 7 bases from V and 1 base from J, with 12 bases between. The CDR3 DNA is TGTGCCAGCACCCCCCAGCTCGGCACAGATACGCAGTATTTT. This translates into CASTPQLGTDTQYF.

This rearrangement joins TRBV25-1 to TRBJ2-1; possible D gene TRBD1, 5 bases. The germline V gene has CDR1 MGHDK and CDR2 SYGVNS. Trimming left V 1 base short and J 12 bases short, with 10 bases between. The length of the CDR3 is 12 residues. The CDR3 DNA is TGTGCCAGCAGTGAATCAGCTAGGGGGCAGTTCTTC. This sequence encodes CASSESARGQFF. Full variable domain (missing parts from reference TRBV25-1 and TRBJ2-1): EADIYQTPRYLVIGTGKKITLECSQTMGHDKMYWYQQDPGMELHLIHYSYGVNSTEKGDLSSESTVSRIRTEHFPLTLESARPSHTSQYLCASSESARGQFFGPGTRLTVL.

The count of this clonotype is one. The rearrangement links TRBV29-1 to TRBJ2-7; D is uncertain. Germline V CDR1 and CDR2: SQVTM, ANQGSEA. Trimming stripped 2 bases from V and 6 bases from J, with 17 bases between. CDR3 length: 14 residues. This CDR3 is CSVEKRAAAGEQYF. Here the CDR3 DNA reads TGCAGCGTTGAAAAACGGGCTGCGGCCGGCGAGCAGTACTTC.

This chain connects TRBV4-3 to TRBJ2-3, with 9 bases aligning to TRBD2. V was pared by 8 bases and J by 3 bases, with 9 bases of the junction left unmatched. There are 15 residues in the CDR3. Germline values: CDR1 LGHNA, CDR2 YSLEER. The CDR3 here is CASGGLAGRTDTQYF. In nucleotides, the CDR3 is TGCGCCAGCGGGGGGCTAGCGGGGAGAACAGATACGCAGTATTTT.

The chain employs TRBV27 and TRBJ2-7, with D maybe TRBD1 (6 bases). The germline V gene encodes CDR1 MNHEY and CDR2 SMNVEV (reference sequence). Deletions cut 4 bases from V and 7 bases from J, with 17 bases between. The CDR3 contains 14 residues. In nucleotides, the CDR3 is TGTGCCAGCAGTTCCGAACAGGGTATTCGGGAGCAGTACTTC. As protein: CASSSEQGIREQYF.

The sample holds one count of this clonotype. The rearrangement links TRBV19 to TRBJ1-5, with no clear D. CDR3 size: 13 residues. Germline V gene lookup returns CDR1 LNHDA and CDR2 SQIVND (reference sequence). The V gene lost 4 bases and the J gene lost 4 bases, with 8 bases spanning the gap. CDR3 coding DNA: TGTGCCAGTAGTAATCACAATAATCAGCCCCAGCATTTT. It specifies CASSNHNNQPQHF.